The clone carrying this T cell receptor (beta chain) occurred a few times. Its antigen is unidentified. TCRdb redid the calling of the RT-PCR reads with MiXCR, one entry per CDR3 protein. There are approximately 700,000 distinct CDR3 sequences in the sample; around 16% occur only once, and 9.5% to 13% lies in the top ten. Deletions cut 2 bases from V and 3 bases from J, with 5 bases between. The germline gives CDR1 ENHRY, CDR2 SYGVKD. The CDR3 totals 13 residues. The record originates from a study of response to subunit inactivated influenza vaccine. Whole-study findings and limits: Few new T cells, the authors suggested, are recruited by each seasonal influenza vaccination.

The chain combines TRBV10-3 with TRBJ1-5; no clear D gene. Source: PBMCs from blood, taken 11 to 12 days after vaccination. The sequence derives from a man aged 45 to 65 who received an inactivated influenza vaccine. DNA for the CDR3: TGTGCCATCAGTGAGAGGGTCAATCAGCCCCAGCATTTT. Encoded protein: CAISERVNQPQHF.